Below, one T cell receptor beta chain is given with its context. No antigen is known for it. The source of the sample is a study of PD-1 blockade in mismatch repair-deficient tumors. Study context: Patients had about 13 mismatch repair-deficient cancer types and were previously treated and progressing.

Study results and limitations: Rapid post-treatment expansion, then contraction, generally preceding radiologic response, marked tumor-resident clones.

The assay was immunoSEQ multiplex PCR, and TCRdb's table has in-frame clones only and misses some. The sample contains some 25,000 clones, less than 85% of which appear only once. CDR3 length equals 17 residues. CDR1 is SEHNR, CDR2 FQNEAQ, per germline (reference sequence). The V and J ends lost 4 bases and 5 bases, in that order; junction bases with no gene match: 11. Every patient had mismatch repair deficiency by PCR or immunohistochemistry. This clonotype was sampled from an adult with mismatch repair-deficient cancer. V usage is TRBV7-9 and J usage is TRBJ2-2; 9 bases map to TRBD2. This specimen was PBMCs, taken before pembrolizumab treatment. The chain's CDR3 is CASSSEPGTSRTGELFF. The CDR3 DNA reads TGTGCCAGCAGCTCGGAACCCGGGACTAGCCGTACCGGGGAGCTGTTTTTT.